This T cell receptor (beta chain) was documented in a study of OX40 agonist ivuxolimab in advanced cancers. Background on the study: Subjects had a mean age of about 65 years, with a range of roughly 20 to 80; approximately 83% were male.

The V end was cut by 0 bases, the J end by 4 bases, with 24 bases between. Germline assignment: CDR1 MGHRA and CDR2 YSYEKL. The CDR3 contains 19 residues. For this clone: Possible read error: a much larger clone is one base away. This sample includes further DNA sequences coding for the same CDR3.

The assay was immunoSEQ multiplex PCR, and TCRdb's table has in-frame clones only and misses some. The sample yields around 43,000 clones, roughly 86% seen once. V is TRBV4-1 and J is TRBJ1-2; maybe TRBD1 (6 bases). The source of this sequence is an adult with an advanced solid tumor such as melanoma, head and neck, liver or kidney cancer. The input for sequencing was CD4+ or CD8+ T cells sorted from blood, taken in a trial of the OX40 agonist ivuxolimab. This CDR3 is CASSQERRTGQGKVYGYTF. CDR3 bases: TGCGCCAGCAGCCAAGAGAGGAGAACGGGCCAGGGGAAGGTCTATGGCTACACCTTC.